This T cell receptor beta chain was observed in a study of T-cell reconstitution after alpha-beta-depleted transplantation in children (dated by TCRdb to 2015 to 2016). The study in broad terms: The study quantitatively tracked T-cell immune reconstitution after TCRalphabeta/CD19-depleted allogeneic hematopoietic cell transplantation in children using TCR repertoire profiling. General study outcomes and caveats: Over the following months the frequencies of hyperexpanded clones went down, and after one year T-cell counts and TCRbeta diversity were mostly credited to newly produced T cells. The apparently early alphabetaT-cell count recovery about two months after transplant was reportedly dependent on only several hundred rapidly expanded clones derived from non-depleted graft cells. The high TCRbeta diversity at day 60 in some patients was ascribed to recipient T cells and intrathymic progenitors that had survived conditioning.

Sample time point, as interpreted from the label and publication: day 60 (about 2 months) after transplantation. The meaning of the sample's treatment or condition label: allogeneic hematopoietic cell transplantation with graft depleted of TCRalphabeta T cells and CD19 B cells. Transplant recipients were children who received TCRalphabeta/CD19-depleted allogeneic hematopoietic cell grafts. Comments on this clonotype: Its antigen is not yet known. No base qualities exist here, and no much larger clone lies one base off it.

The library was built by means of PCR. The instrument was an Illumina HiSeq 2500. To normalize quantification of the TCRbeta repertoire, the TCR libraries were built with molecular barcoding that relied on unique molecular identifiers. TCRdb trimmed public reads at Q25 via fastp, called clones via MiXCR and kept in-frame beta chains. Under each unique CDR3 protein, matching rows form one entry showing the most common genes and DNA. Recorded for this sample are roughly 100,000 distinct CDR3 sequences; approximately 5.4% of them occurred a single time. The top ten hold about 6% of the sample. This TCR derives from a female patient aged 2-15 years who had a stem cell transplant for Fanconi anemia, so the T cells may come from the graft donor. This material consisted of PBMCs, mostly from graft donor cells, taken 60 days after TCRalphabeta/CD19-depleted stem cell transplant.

The CDR3 here reads CACCLGTSGRPPYNEQFF. The DNA sequence follows: TGTGCCTGCTGCCTTGGGACTAGCGGGAGGCCCCCTTACAATGAGCAGTTCTTC. Recombination linked TRBV3-1 to TRBJ2-1; the central 15 bases match TRBD2. Unmatched junction bases come to 15, with V trimmed by 11 bases and J by 4 bases. The cysteine opens and the phenylalanine closes a CDR3 of 18 amino acids. The retained sequence is limited to the CDR3, 54 bases, with the frame set at the first base. According to the germline V gene (reference sequence), CDR1 reads LGHDT and CDR2 reads YNNKEL.